Following are 14 T cell receptor beta chains from one sample sequenced in a study of siplizumab effects on memory and regulatory T cells. Sequenced by immunoSEQ multiplex PCR; TCRdb stores in-frame clones only, minus some. The data contain 95,000 to 100,000 clones, about nine tenths of them singletons. Sequencing was done on a sample of non-Treg CD4+ T cells sorted from blood. The receptor set was obtained from a human donor in good health.

J is TRBJ2-3 and V is TRBV7-9; the D is unclear. V was shortened by 4 bases and J by 3 bases, with 5 bases between the two germline ends. Germline assignment: CDR1 SEHNR and CDR2 FQNEAQ (reference sequence). The CDR3 runs 12 residues. CDR3 in DNA: TGTGCCAGCAGCTCGTGGACAGATACGCAGTATTTT. Translated: CASSSWTDTQYF.

This chain joins TRBV7-2 and TRBJ1-1; a possible D gene is TRBD1 (6 bases). The CDR3 loop spans 15 amino acids. V was cut by 5 bases and J by 4 bases, with 17 bases left in between. The germline V gene has CDR1 SGHTA and CDR2 FQGNSA. Here the CDR3 DNA reads TGTGCCAGCAGCACATCCCCGGGGGCGGGCACTGAAGCTTTCTTT. The encoded protein is CASSTSPGAGTEAFF.

The chain has TRBV29-1 and TRBJ1-1, with TRBD1 as a possible D gene (5 bases). The CDR3 has 12 residues. From germline, CDR1 is SQVTM and CDR2 ANQGSEA. The ends were cut back, 7 bases at V and 4 bases at J, with 13 bases in the middle. The CDR3 region is CSAGRSGTEAFF. Written as DNA, the CDR3 is TGCAGCGCGGGACGTTCGGGCACTGAAGCTTTCTTT.

The rearrangement links TRBV6-5 to TRBJ2-1, with D perhaps assigned TRBD1 or TRBD2 (6 bases each). Trimming took off 10 bases at V and 1 base at J, with 17 bases between the two ends. Germline-derived CDR1 and CDR2 are MNHEY and SVGAGI. This CDR3 comprises 15 residues. The CDR3 loop is CATQEGELSYNEQFF. The CDR3 coding sequence is TGTGCCACCCAGGAGGGGGAATTATCCTACAATGAGCAGTTCTTC.

The chain links TRBV7-3 to TRBJ2-7; TRBD1 agrees at 7 bases. The germline gives CDR1 SGHTA, CDR2 FQGTGA. This CDR3 region has 16 residues. V was pared by 5 bases and J by 0 bases, with 10 bases of the junction left unmatched. The CDR3 here is CASSREGGASSYEQYF. CDR3 in DNA: TGTGCCAGCAGCAGGGAAGGGGGCGCGAGCTCCTACGAGCAGTACTTC.

The chain carries TRBV4-1 and TRBJ1-1, with 8 bases lining up with TRBD1. The CDR3 runs to 16 residues. Germline assignment: CDR1 MGHRA and CDR2 YSYEKL. The junction had 8 bases not matched to a gene; V was cut back by 4 bases and J by 1 base. This chain's CDR3 is CASSLIRGRENTEAFF. DNA for the CDR3: TGCGCCAGCAGCCTAATCAGGGGGCGCGAGAACACTGAAGCTTTCTTT.

The gene calls are TRBV5-4 and TRBJ1-1, with D unresolved. The CDR3 totals 15 residues. The V end lost 1 base, the J end lost 2 bases, and 12 bases lay between the germline ends. The germline V gene encodes CDR1 SGHNT and CDR2 YYREEE (reference sequence). CDR3 DNA sequence: TGTGCCAGCAGCTTGCGTTTATCGGGTAACACTGAAGCTTTCTTT. Translation: CASSLRLSGNTEAFF.

This clone appeared a single time. Other DNA sequences in the same sample also yield this CDR3. This sequence joins TRBV19 and TRBJ1-1; D gene unclear. This CDR3 region has 14 residues. Germline V gene data show CDR1 as LNHDA and CDR2 as SQIVND (reference sequence). Deletions cut 1 base from V and 0 bases from J, with 6 bases between. CDR3 in DNA: TGTGCCAGTAGTATAGGCTACTTGAACACTGAAGCTTTCTTT. Its translation: CASSIGYLNTEAFF.

The rearrangement links TRBV6-5 to TRBJ1-3; 8 positions match TRBD1. Germline lookup yields CDR1 MNHEY and CDR2 SVGAGI. V dropped 6 bases and J dropped 3; count of bases not matched to a gene: 4. The CDR3 has 14 residues. This CDR3 is CASRPDRGGNTIYF. The CDR3, as DNA: TGTGCCAGCAGACCCGACAGGGGTGGAAACACCATATATTTT.

The rearrangement links TRBV7-8 to TRBJ1-2, with D maybe TRBD1 (6 bases). This CDR3 has 14 residues. The V and J ends lost 3 bases and 4 bases respectively, with 12 bases between them. The V gene's germline CDR1 is SGHVS and CDR2 FQNEAQ. CDR3 bases: TGTGCCAGCAGCTTTAAGACAGGTTCCTATGGCTACACCTTC. Translating gives CASSFKTGSYGYTF.

The J gene is TRBJ1-3, the V gene TRBV6-5; the D is unclear. V shed 0 bases and J shed 4 bases, with 13 bases lying between them. This CDR3 contains 16 residues. Germline-derived CDR1 and CDR2 are MNHEY and SVGAGI. The CDR3, as DNA: TGTGCCAGCAGTTACTCGGCAGCCGACCGCGGAAACACCATATATTTT. Translation: CASSYSAADRGNTIYF.

V is TRBV30 and J is TRBJ1-4, with TRBD1 matching over 7 bases. The germline V gene has CDR1 GTSNPN and CDR2 SVGIG (reference sequence). J lost 6 bases, V lost 0 bases, and 10 bases had no gene match. The CDR3 contains 16 residues. As DNA, the CDR3 is TGTGCCTGGAGTGTACTCAGGGGGAGACGCGATGAAAAACTGTTTTTT. Its protein product is CAWSVLRGRRDEKLFF.

The chain joins TRBV21-1 to TRBJ2-5; TRBD2 reflects the table's D call only, with no check against the DNA. TRBV21-1 has pseudogene status. The CDR3 is made up of 23 amino acids. Here the CDR3 reads CASSKTTILQGQGTSGTQETQYF. The CDR3, as DNA: TGTGCCAGCAGCAAAACTACCATTCTGCAGGGACAAGGGACTAGCGGGACACAAGAGACCCAGTACTTC.

The chain is built from TRBV6-1 and TRBJ2-7; D unclear. The CDR3 covers 10 residues. Trimming removed 10 bases at V and 0 bases at J, with 4 bases between. The germline V gene has CDR1 MNHNS and CDR2 SASEGT. The CDR3 nucleotides read TGTGCCACCGGCTCCTACGAGCAGTACTTC. It yields the protein CATGSYEQYF.